One sample yielded the 3 T cell receptor beta chains listed below, sequenced in a study of T cells in Graves' hyperthyroidism and ophthalmopathy. The investigators amplified TCR beta CDR3 regions from RNA transcripts. HTBI primers were the set used in a first-round RT-PCR of the TCR CDR3. TCRdb recomputed calls from the multiplex PCR reads with MiXCR, one row per CDR3 protein. This sample has 600,000 or so distinct CDR3 sequences; roughly 15% occur once, and the top ten carry 9.5% to 15%. Sequencing was carried out using blood. These receptors all come from a woman aged 45-59 years with Graves' ophthalmopathy.

The J gene is TRBJ2-7, the V gene TRBV4-3; TRBD1 or TRBD2 may be the D gene (5 bases each). Germline loops: CDR1 LGHNA, CDR2 YSLEER. There are 17 residues in the CDR3. V shed 4 bases and J shed 6 bases, with 25 bases lying between them. This CDR3 is CASSPNPPGTILGEQYF. Here the CDR3 DNA reads TGCGCCAGCAGCCCGAACCCCCCGGGGACCATACTCGGCGAGCAGTACTTC.

This clonotype has ten or more counts. V is TRBV28 and J is TRBJ2-1; 11 bases align to TRBD1. This CDR3 spans 13 amino acids. V lost 8 bases to trimming and J lost 7 bases; unmatched junction nucleotides: 4. Germline V gives CDR1 MDHEN, CDR2 SYDVKM. CDR3 in DNA: TGTGCCAGCGGGACAGGGGGATTAAATGAGCAGTTCTTC. It encodes CASGTGGLNEQFF.

The genes are TRBV6-1 and TRBJ1-3, with D possibly matching TRBD1 (6 bases). In germline, CDR1 is MNHNS, CDR2 SASEGT. This CDR3 is built from 14 residues. The germline V and J ends were trimmed by 6 bases and 3 bases, with 12 bases remaining between them. The CDR3 nucleotides are TGTGCCAGCAGCCCCACAGGGATTGGAAACACCATATATTTT. This translates into CASSPTGIGNTIYF.